Shown below are 26 T cell receptor beta chains from a single sample sequenced in a study of T cell responses to AZD1222 COVID-19 vaccine. This table comes from immunoSEQ multiplex PCR, and its TCRdb copy is limited to in-frame clones, with some not included. The top ten clones hold about 4.7% of a sample with 100,000 to 150,000 clones, roughly nine tenths of them seen once. Sequencing was performed on peripheral blood, taken on day 0 of AZD1222 vaccination. These receptors were collected from an adult in good health.

The gene calls are TRBV9 and TRBJ2-7; perhaps D is TRBD1 or TRBD2 (5 bases each). The CDR3 is 14 residues long. Germline V gene lookup returns CDR1 SGDLS and CDR2 YYNGEE. Trimming shortened V by 3 bases and J by 0 bases, and 10 bases separated the two germline ends. The CDR3 DNA is TGTGCCAGCAGCGGGGGGTCGTTCTCCTACGAGCAGTACTTC. As protein: CASSGGSFSYEQYF.

The rearrangement uses TRBV15 and TRBJ2-3; D ambiguous. The CDR3 sequence is 15 residues long. CDR1 and CDR2 from the germline V gene are LNHNV and YYDKDF (reference sequence). Trimming left V 5 bases short and J 4 bases short, with 16 bases between. The CDR3 DNA follows: TGTGCCACCAGCCGCCTTGCCGGAGAGGCAGATACGCAGTATTTT. Its translation: CATSRLAGEADTQYF.

This chain uses TRBV4-2 with TRBJ1-2; D possibly corresponds to TRBD1 (6 bases). V was cut by 0 bases and J by 3 bases, with 11 bases left in between. CDR3 length: 15 amino acids. Germline V gene sequence: CDR1 LGHNA, CDR2 YNFKEQ. The CDR3 DNA reads TGTGCCAGCAGCCAAGATGAGGGGGTCCACTATGGCTACACCTTC. It yields the protein CASSQDEGVHYGYTF.

This clone was seen only once. The rearrangement links TRBV18 to TRBJ2-7, with 8 bases aligning to TRBD1. Trimming took 2 bases from V and 0 from J; bases not matched to a gene: 3. CDR3 size: 15 residues. In germline, CDR1 is KGHSH, CDR2 LQKENI. The CDR3 DNA sequence: TGTGCCAGCTCACCAGCCGGACAGGGCTCCTACGAGCAGTACTTC. Its translation is CASSPAGQGSYEQYF.

This clone was recorded only once. This chain connects TRBV5-4 to TRBJ2-7; 10 bases fit TRBD1. CDR1 is SGHNT and CDR2 is YYREEE in the germline V gene (reference sequence). CDR3 length: 17 amino acids. J was trimmed by 3 bases and V by 0 bases; bases with no gene match: 9. The CDR3 region is CASSLDRLRDRGYEQYF. The CDR3 coding sequence is TGTGCCAGCAGCTTGGACCGCCTCCGGGACAGGGGCTACGAGCAGTACTTC.

The J gene is TRBJ1-3, the V gene TRBV23-1; TRBD1 is a possible D gene (6 bases). TRBV23-1 is annotated as an ORF whose role is uncertain. The V gene lost 3 bases and the J gene lost 4 bases, with 13 bases spanning the gap. This CDR3 comprises 15 residues. In nucleotides, the CDR3 is TGCGCCAGCAGTCATCCACAGGGAGCAGGAAACACCATATATTTT. Translation: CASSHPQGAGNTIYF.

The chain recombines TRBV24-1 with TRBJ1-1, with a tentative D call TRBD1 (6 bases). V shed 1 base and J shed 10 bases, with 9 bases lying between them. The CDR3 is 12 residues long. CDR1 and CDR2 from the germline V gene are KGHDR and SFDVKD. The DNA of the CDR3 is TGTGCCACCAGTGATTTTTGGGGGCGAGCTTTCTTT. Translation: CATSDFWGRAFF.

V usage is TRBV27 and J usage is TRBJ2-4, with 8 bases aligning to TRBD2. The germline V gene encodes CDR1 MNHEY and CDR2 SMNVEV (reference sequence). The CDR3 runs to 16 residues. V was clipped by 7 bases and J by 3 bases; unmatched bases: 11. The CDR3, as DNA: TGTGCCAGCAAAGCCCCGAGCGGGAGTGGCAAAAACATTCAGTACTTC. Translating gives CASKAPSGSGKNIQYF.

This clone has a handful of counts. Other DNA sequences in this sample translate to the same CDR3. The chain combines TRBV7-9 with TRBJ2-7, with 9 bases fitting TRBD1. The length of the CDR3 is 15 residues. Germline assignment: CDR1 SEHNR and CDR2 FQNEAQ (reference sequence). V trimming: 4 bases; J trimming: 0 bases; junction bases outside the gene matches: 4. CDR3 in DNA: TGTGCCAGCAGCTCCCCGGGACAGGGCTCCTACGAGCAGTACTTC. Its protein product is CASSSPGQGSYEQYF.

The V and J genes are TRBV27 and TRBJ1-2; a possible D gene is TRBD1 (5 bases). The CDR3 loop spans 17 amino acids. Per the germline V gene, CDR1 is MNHEY and CDR2 is SMNVEV (reference sequence). Between the trimmed V and J ends, which lost 4 bases and 0 bases, there was a span of 18 bases. The CDR3: CASSSTPGRLANYGYTF. The CDR3 DNA sequence: TGTGCCAGCAGTTCCACACCGGGACGCCTTGCTAACTATGGCTACACCTTC.

The rearrangement uses TRBV11-2 and TRBJ1-3, with D unclear. Germline-derived CDR1 and CDR2 are SGHAT and FQNNGV. This CDR3 has 11 amino acids. Trimming took 5 bases from V and 8 from J, leaving 7 bases between them. CDR3 in amino acids: CASSPRDTIYF. DNA for the CDR3: TGTGCCAGCAGCCCCCGGGACACCATATATTTT.

This chain uses TRBV18 with TRBJ2-7, with D possibly called TRBD1 or TRBD2 (6 bases each). Germline lookup yields CDR1 KGHSH and CDR2 LQKENI. With 0 bases removed from V and 4 bases from J, the gap between germline ends came to 13 bases. The CDR3 extends over 15 amino acids. In DNA form, the CDR3 reads TGTGCCAGCTCACCACCGGGCCAGGGGAGGTACGAGCAGTACTTC. This encodes CASSPPGQGRYEQYF.

Regarding this clone: The same CDR3 also results from other DNA sequences found in this sample. The gene calls are TRBV29-1 and TRBJ2-7; D tentatively reads TRBD1 or TRBD2 (5 bases each). The CDR3 covers 13 residues. V dropped 4 bases and J dropped 0 bases, with 10 bases sitting between them. The germline CDR1 and CDR2 sequences are SQVTM and ANQGSEA. CDR3 sequence (DNA): TGCAGCGTTGTGCAGGGACCCTCCTACGAGCAGTACTTC. It specifies CSVVQGPSYEQYF.

The V call is TRBV6-5, the J call TRBJ1-1; D is unresolved. This CDR3 is 14 amino acids long. The V end lost 2 bases, the J end lost 1 base, and 8 bases lay between the germline ends. CDR1 and CDR2 from the germline V gene are MNHEY and SVGAGI. The CDR3 region has the DNA TGTGCCAGCAGTTACAGGGCAAAGAACACTGAAGCTTTCTTT. It specifies CASSYRAKNTEAFF.

This chain uses TRBV30 with TRBJ1-1, with D tentatively TRBD1 (5 bases). Per germline, CDR1 GTSNPN and CDR2 SVGIG (reference sequence). V shed 0 bases and J shed 5 bases, with 10 bases lying between them. This CDR3 is built from 13 residues. In nucleotides, the CDR3 is TGTGCCTGGAGTGTGTCAGGGTCGACTGAAGCTTTCTTT. Its protein is CAWSVSGSTEAFF.

The chain links TRBV10-3 to TRBJ2-3; 10 bases are shared with TRBD1. The ends lost 9 bases at V and 5 bases at J; junction bases unmatched: 8. The CDR3 is 14 amino acids. The V gene's germline CDR1 is ENHRY and CDR2 SYGVKD. CDR3 protein: CAISRTGGIDTQYF. The CDR3 DNA reads as TGTGCCATTTCCCGGACAGGGGGAATAGATACGCAGTATTTT.

The rearrangement joins TRBV7-9 to TRBJ2-1; D is unclear. Germline values: CDR1 SEHNR, CDR2 FQNEAQ (reference sequence). V lost 7 bases to trimming and J lost 0 bases, with 13 bases between them. This CDR3 region has 15 residues. The CDR3 is CASIPATGSYNEQFF. The CDR3 DNA reads as TGTGCCAGCATTCCAGCGACGGGCTCCTACAATGAGCAGTTCTTC.

This chain uses TRBV9 with TRBJ1-4, with D uncertain. This CDR3 contains 16 residues. Germline CDR1 is SGDLS and CDR2 is YYNGEE. The V end was cut by 4 bases, the J end by 5 bases, with 18 bases between. This CDR3 reads CASSPPLGRMNEKLFF. Here the CDR3 DNA reads TGTGCCAGCAGCCCCCCCTTGGGCAGAATGAATGAAAAACTGTTTTTT.

The gene calls are TRBV18 and TRBJ2-7; 7 nucleotides agree with TRBD1. Per germline, CDR1 KGHSH and CDR2 LQKENI. The CDR3 consists of 13 residues. With V trimmed by 6 bases and J by 2 bases, 4 bases remained unmatched. The CDR3 sequence is CASSRGTAYEQYF. The CDR3 DNA follows: TGTGCCAGCTCGCGAGGGACAGCCTACGAGCAGTACTTC.

CDR3 nucleotide sequence: TGTGCCAGCAGCTACGGCAATCAGCCCCAGCATTTT. The encoded protein is CASSYGNQPQHF. V and J are TRBV13 and TRBJ1-5; no clear D gene. V dropped 4 bases and J dropped 2 bases, with 3 bases sitting between them. The germline V gene has CDR1 PRHDT and CDR2 FYEKMQ (reference sequence). This CDR3 is built from 12 residues.

This chain joins TRBV5-1 and TRBJ2-4; 8 bases fit TRBD2. In germline, CDR1 is SGHRS, CDR2 YFSETQ. The CDR3 covers 12 residues. V shed 2 bases, J shed 13 bases, and the junction held 5 bases outside the gene matches. CDR3 protein: CASSLSAGGQYF. CDR3 coding DNA: TGCGCCAGCAGCTTATCCGCGGGGGGACAGTACTTC.

The V gene is TRBV24-1, the J gene TRBJ2-4; perhaps TRBD2 as D (5 bases). CDR3 size: 16 residues. V was pared by 4 bases and J by 12 bases, with 24 bases between. The germline V gene has CDR1 KGHDR and CDR2 SFDVKD. DNA for the CDR3: TGTGCCACCAGTGACGACGGAATTGGCGCCGGGATGGGTCAGTACTTC. Amino acid sequence: CATSDDGIGAGMGQYF.

The V gene is TRBV4-1, the J gene TRBJ1-1; D gene uncertain. Trimming shortened V by 1 base and J by 4 bases, and 13 bases separated the two germline ends. The CDR3 length is 15 residues. Germline assignment: CDR1 MGHRA and CDR2 YSYEKL. The CDR3 here is CASSQGQPKTTEAFF. In DNA, the CDR3 is TGCGCCAGCAGCCAAGGGCAGCCAAAGACCACTGAAGCTTTCTTT.

This chain joins TRBV7-9 and TRBJ2-7; D may correspond to TRBD1 or TRBD2 (5 bases each). With 4 bases removed from V and 4 bases from J, the gap between germline ends came to 20 bases. CDR1 and CDR2 (germline): SEHNR, FQNEAQ (reference sequence). The CDR3 has 16 residues. The CDR3 DNA follows: TGTGCCAGCAGCTCTAGCCTTGGCCAGGGCCTGTACGAGCAGTACTTC. Translated, it gives CASSSSLGQGLYEQYF.

V gene TRBV19 combines with J gene TRBJ1-1, with D perhaps TRBD1 (5 bases). Between the trimmed V and J ends, which lost 3 bases and 2 bases, there was a span of 10 bases. The CDR3 consists of 14 residues. From germline, CDR1 is LNHDA and CDR2 SQIVND (reference sequence). This chain's CDR3 is CASSITGINTEAFF. The DNA of the CDR3 is TGTGCCAGTAGTATCACAGGCATAAACACTGAAGCTTTCTTT.

The genes are TRBV4-1 and TRBJ1-2, with TRBD1 identical over 9 bases. V lost 3 bases, J lost 8 bases, and 4 bases stayed unmatched. Germline CDR1 is MGHRA and CDR2 is YSYEKL. The CDR3 extends over 13 amino acids. CDR3 sequence (DNA): TGCGCCAGCAGCCAGGGACAGGGAATGGGCTACACCTTC. This sequence encodes CASSQGQGMGYTF.